This T cell receptor (beta chain) stems from a study of control samples from healthy donors and cancer patients. TCRdb's table, derived via immunoSEQ multiplex PCR, lists solely in-frame clones and lacks some. Here the sample spans about 84,000 clones, roughly 88% being singletons. The CDR3 is 15 amino acids. CDR1 SGHRS and CDR2 YFSETQ come from the germline V gene. With V trimmed by 3 bases and J by 0 bases, 1 base remained unmatched. This sequence joins TRBV5-1 and TRBJ2-1; the match to TRBD1 covers 9 bases. Sequencing input: PBMCs. This TCR came from a man between 60 and 70 years old with head and neck cancer. The chain's CDR3 is CASSSTGGSYNEQFF. The CDR3 bases are TGCGCCAGCAGCTCGACAGGGGGCTCCTACAATGAGCAGTTCTTC.